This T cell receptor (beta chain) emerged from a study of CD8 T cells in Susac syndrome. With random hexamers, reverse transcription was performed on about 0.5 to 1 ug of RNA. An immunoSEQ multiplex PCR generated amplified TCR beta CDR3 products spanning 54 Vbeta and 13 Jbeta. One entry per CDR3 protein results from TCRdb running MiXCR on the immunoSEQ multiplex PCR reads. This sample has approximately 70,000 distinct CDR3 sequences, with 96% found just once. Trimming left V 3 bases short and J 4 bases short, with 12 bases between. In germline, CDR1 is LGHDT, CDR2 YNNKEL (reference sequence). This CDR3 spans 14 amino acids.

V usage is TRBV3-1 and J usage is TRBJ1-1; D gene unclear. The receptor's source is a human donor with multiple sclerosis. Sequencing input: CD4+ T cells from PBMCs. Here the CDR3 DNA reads TGTGCCAGCAGCCAGCTGGAGGGAGGCACTGAAGCTTTCTTT. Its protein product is CASSQLEGGTEAFF.